The entry that follows covers one T cell receptor (beta chain) sequence. The sorted-subset replicate PCRs were given around 200 ng DNA, which is some 29,000 T cell genomes. In the original workflow: Filtering differed for immunoSEQ, which gave only junction sequences without quality scores. Assay: immunoSEQ multiplex PCR; the TCRdb copy retains only in-frame clones and omits some. The V and J calls and clone size come from that table; D and trimming were worked out from the DNA. The sample has about 590,000 clones; roughly 95% are singletons. The data derive from a study of shared clonotypes between healthy human individuals. It was CD45RO-negative cells, positively selected for CCR7, that made up naive CD8 cells, with terminally differentiated effector memory CD45RA+ cells excluded. V shed 5 bases and J 7 bases; nucleotides not matched to a gene: 4. The CDR3 length is 12 residues. Germline-derived CDR1 and CDR2 are SGHVS and FNYEAQ.

The sequence came from a woman in her thirties in good health. V usage is TRBV7-6 and J usage is TRBJ2-7; 8 nucleotides line up with TRBD1. The sample comprised naive CD8+ T cells sorted from blood. CDR3 in DNA: TGTGCCAGCAGCACGACAGGGGAAGAGCAGTACTTC. Residues: CASSTTGEEQYF.